This T cell receptor beta chain was sequenced for a study of cytomegalovirus exposure and HLA in healthy donors. Findings of the study overall: According to the study, approximately 150 TCR beta chains were cytomegalovirus-associated. First-cohort TCR clusters tended to co-occur in the roughly 130 validation repertoires, a later analysis found. For most TCR sequences rarity was the rule, although some public TCRs occurred in many donors.

Assay used: immunoSEQ multiplex PCR; TCRdb lists only in-frame clones, some missing. The data contain roughly 140,000 clones, 80% to 90% of them singletons. Donors came from a validation cohort of over a hundred subjects, distinct from the first 666-subject cohort. As concerns this clone: The antigen is undetermined.

From germline, CDR1 is SQVTM and CDR2 ANQGSEA. The CDR3 is made up of 14 amino acids. V was clipped by 5 bases and J by 4 bases, with 17 bases between them. The sample consisted of PBMCs. This TCR was sampled from a woman aged 18-29 years in good health and CMV-seropositive. The chain carries TRBV29-1 and TRBJ2-5; possibly TRBD2 for D (5 bases). CDR3 residues: CSVTANLRGETQYF. DNA of the CDR3: TGCAGCGTTACGGCGAACTTACGGGGAGAGACCCAGTACTTC.